These 7 T cell receptor beta chains were all obtained from the same sample, sequenced in a study of molecular identifiers for immune sequencing clone quantification. One entry per CDR3 protein results from TCRdb running MiXCR on the PCR reads. Of around 480,000 distinct CDR3 sequences detected, roughly 26% appear once; the ten largest clones hold around 0.8%. Input material: naive CD8+ T cells from blood, with Jurkat cell RNA spiked in. Noted subset: FACS-sorted CD8+CD4-CCR7+CD45RA+ naive T cells. The source is a human donor in good health. Some libraries in this study had Jurkat cell RNA spiked in.

J is TRBJ2-7 and V is TRBV3-2; the table names TRBD2, a call not compared with the DNA. TRBV3-2 is a listed pseudogene. The CDR3 length is 15 residues. As DNA, the CDR3 is TGTGCCAGCAGCCATCAGACCGAGGGAGGATACGAGCAGTACTTC. Its translation is CASSHQTEGGYEQYF.

A few counts support this clonotype. The rearrangement links TRBV18 to TRBJ2-3, with 8 bases matching TRBD1. This CDR3 has 13 amino acids. V dropped 8 bases and J dropped 1; count of bases not matched to a gene: 2. Germline CDR1 KGHSH, CDR2 LQKENI. Written as DNA, the CDR3 is TGTGCCAGCGCGGACAGGGGCACAGATACGCAGTATTTT. Its translation is CASADRGTDTQYF.

This clonotype has more than one count but fewer than ten. The rearrangement uses TRBV12-5 and TRBJ2-1, with TRBD1 identical over 7 bases. V lost 0 bases and J lost 0; bases outside the gene matches: 5. There are 17 residues in the CDR3. CDR1 and CDR2 from the germline V gene are LGHNT and FRNRAP. The DNA of the CDR3 is TGTGCTAGTGGTTTGGTTTGGGACAGCAGCTCCTACAATGAGCAGTTCTTC. Translating it yields CASGLVWDSSSYNEQFF.

This rearrangement joins TRBV6-6 to TRBJ2-1; 12 bases agree with TRBD2. Unmatched junction bases numbered 9, after V lost 2 bases and J lost 7 bases. The CDR3 extends over 17 amino acids. Germline V gives CDR1 MNHNY, CDR2 SVGAGI (reference sequence). The CDR3 region is CASSYLRPGLAGNEQFF. The CDR3 DNA reads as TGTGCCAGCAGTTACCTCCGCCCCGGACTAGCGGGGAATGAGCAGTTCTTC.

The J gene is TRBJ2-3, the V gene TRBV27, with TRBD2 identical over 9 bases. This CDR3 contains 16 residues. V shed 2 bases, J shed 4 bases, and the junction held 7 bases outside the gene matches. CDR1 is MNHEY, CDR2 SMNVEV, per germline (reference sequence). CDR3 region: CASSLVSAGGPDTQYF. CDR3 sequence (DNA): TGTGCCAGCAGTTTAGTCTCAGCGGGAGGACCAGATACGCAGTATTTT.

This clonotype came up many times. The chain has TRBV6-5 and TRBJ2-7, with D possibly called TRBD1 or TRBD2 (5 bases each). Germline-derived CDR1 and CDR2 are MNHEY and SVGAGI. This CDR3 spans 12 amino acids. CDR3 amino acids: CALGDPGYEQYF. Here the CDR3 DNA reads TGTGCTCTGGGGGACCCCGGCTACGAGCAGTACTTC.

The rearrangement joins TRBV7-9 to TRBJ2-5, with no clear D. Germline CDR1 SEHNR, CDR2 FQNEAQ (reference sequence). Trimming shortened V by 3 bases and J by 2 bases, and 10 bases separated the two germline ends. CDR3 length: 14 amino acids. CDR3 loop: CASSLPRRQETQYF. In nucleotides, the CDR3 is TGTGCCAGCAGCTTGCCCCGCAGACAAGAGACCCAGTACTTC. The whole variable domain, remainder taken from reference TRBV7-9 and TRBJ2-5, is DTGVSQNPRHKITKRGQNVTFRCDPISEHNRLYWYRQTLGQGPEFLTYFQNEAQLEKSRLLSDRFSAERPKGSFSTLEIQRTEQGDSAMYLCASSLPRRQETQYFGPGTRLLVL.